This record concerns one TCR beta chain sequence. Its antigen is unknown. No base quality values were provided; no much bigger clone lies one nucleotide off. Whole blood was collected in K2EDTA tubes by collaborating institutions according to the institutions' own protocols. For TCRbeta analysis, collaborators shipped samples in one of three forms: frozen whole blood, isolated PBMCs, or DNA extracted from either of those sample types. In the germline V gene, CDR1 corresponds to SGHDT and CDR2 to YYEEEE. Including cysteine and phenylalanine, the CDR3 has 15 amino acids. Left in the record is the CDR3 DNA by itself, 45 bases read in frame from the first base. Germline trimming: 3 bases from V, 6 bases from J; junction bases outside gene matches: 3. TCRbeta CDR3 regions were amplified from genomic DNA using the immunoSEQ Assay, a bias-controlled multiplex PCR. Under the source paper's analysis protocol: Nucleated cell counts per sample were estimated from amplification of reference gene primers within the assay. Sequence reads were collapsed and filtered to measure the absolute abundance of every unique TCRbeta CDR3 rearrangement. For each sample, productive Simpson clonality was calculated as the square root of Simpson's diversity index across productive rearrangements. TCRdb mirrors the immuneACCESS table, restricted to in-frame sequences. Some clones are absent from its copies; in checked studies, under half trace to an unresolved V gene, and the reason for the others is unknown. Clone size and the V and J calls come from that table; the DNA yielded D and trimming. The sample includes about 220,000 clones, with 84% observed a single time. Clones ranked in the top ten supply 20% of the sample.

This sample stems from a study of blood T cell repertoires in COVID-19 (dated by TCRdb to about 2020). Context from the whole study: Samples covering the acute and convalescent phases of COVID-19 were provided by collaborators in the United States, Italy and Spain. The material from the prospective study consisted of cDNA or gDNA derived from T cells, B-cell-depleted T cells, or PBMCs. The dataset comprised deeply sampled blood TCRbeta repertoires from subjects exposed to, actively infected with, or recovered from COVID-19. A freely available public database, intended as a resource for researchers studying the immune response to SARS-CoV-2, is where the repertoires were released. Samples were obtained from the ongoing ImmuneRACE study (first 160 participants) and from roughly 1,300 subjects provided by 6 global collaborators. A de-identified subject ID, COVID-19 status, age in years and sex were almost always included in the sample metadata. Where available, HLA class I and class II types were obtained from metadata supplied by the sample provider rather than from assay-based typing.

Overall results and qualifications from the work: The amount of clinical and demographic metadata varied by source and participant and was provided uncurated.

Recombination joined TRBV5-6 with TRBJ1-4; TRBD1 lines up with 12 middle nucleotides. The source is a man aged 30-40 years with active or convalescent COVID-19. The sample comprised peripheral blood. The DNA reads TGTGCCAGCAGCTGGGGACAGGGGGCTGATGAAAAACTGTTTTTT. Translated, it gives CASSWGQGADEKLFF.